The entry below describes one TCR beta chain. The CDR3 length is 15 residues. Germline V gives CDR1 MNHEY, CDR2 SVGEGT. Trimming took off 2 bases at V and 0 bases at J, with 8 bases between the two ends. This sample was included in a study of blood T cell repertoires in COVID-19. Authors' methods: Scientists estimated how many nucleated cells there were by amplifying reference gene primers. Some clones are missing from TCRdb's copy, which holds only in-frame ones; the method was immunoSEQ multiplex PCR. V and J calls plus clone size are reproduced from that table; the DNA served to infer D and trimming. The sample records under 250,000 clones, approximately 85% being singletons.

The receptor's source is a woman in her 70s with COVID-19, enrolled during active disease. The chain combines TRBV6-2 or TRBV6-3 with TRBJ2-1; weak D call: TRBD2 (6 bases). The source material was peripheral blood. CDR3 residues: CASSYAGSSYNEQFF. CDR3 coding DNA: TGTGCCAGCAGTTACGCGGGGAGCTCCTACAATGAGCAGTTCTTC.